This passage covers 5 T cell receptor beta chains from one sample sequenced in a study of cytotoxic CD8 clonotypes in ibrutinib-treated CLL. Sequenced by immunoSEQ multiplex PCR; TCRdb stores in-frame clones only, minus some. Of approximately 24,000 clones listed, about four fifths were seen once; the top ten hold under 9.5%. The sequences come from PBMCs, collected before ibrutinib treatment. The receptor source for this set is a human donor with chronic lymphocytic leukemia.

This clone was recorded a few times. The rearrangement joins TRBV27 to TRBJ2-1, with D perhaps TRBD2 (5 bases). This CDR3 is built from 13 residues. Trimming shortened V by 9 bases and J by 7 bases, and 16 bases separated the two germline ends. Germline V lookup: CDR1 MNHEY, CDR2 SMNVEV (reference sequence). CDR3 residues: CASSREQWNEQFF. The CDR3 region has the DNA TGTGCCAGTTCCCGGGAACAATGGAATGAGCAGTTCTTC.

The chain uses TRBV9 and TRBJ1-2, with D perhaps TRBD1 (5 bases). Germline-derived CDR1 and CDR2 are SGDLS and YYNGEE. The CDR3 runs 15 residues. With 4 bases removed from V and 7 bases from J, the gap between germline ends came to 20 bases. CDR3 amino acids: CASSFRPTAQGGYTF. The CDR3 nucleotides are TGTGCCAGCAGCTTCCGTCCGACGGCCCAGGGTGGCTACACCTTC. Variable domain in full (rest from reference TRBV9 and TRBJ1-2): DSGVTQTPKHLITATGQRVTLRCSPRSGDLSVYWYQQSLDQGLQFLIQYYNGEERAKGNILERFSAQQFPDLHSELNLSSLELGDSALYFCASSFRPTAQGGYTFGSGTRLTVV.

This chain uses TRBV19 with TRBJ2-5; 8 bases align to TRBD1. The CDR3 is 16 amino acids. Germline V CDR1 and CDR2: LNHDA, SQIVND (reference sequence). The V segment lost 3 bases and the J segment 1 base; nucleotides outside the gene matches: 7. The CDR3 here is CASSIGQGAIQETQYF. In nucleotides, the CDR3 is TGTGCCAGTAGTATTGGTCAGGGGGCGATCCAAGAGACCCAGTACTTC.

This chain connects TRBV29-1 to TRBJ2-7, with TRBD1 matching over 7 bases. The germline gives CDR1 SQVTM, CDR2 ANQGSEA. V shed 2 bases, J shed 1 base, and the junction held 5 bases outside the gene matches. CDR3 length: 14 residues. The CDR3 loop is CSVEPTGDSYEQYF. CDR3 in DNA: TGCAGCGTTGAACCTACAGGGGATTCCTACGAGCAGTACTTC.

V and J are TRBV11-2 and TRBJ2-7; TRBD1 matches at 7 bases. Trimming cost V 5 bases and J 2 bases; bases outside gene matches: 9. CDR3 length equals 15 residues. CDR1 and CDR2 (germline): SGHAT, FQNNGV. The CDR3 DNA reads TGTGCCAGCAGCATAGGGGGCTACCTAACCTACGAGCAGTACTTC. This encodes CASSIGGYLTYEQYF.